This T cell receptor beta chain was recorded in a study of T cell clones after liver transplantation. Study-wide context: Until 12-24 months post-transplant, subjects got standard immunosuppression and no induction. Points from the study as a whole: In a couple of subjects, few donor cells limited the measurable donor-reactive repertoire.

The assay was immunoSEQ multiplex PCR, and TCRdb's table has in-frame clones only and misses some. Here the sample spans 8,500 to 10,000 clones, nearly 80% being singletons. Concerning this clone: The antigen is unknown.

Unstimulated PBMCs were sorted into CD3+CD4+ and CD3+CD8+ populations. CDR3 length equals 13 residues. The germline V gene has CDR1 LNHNV and CDR2 YYDKDF (reference sequence). V lost 7 bases and J lost 4, with 11 bases in between. The V and J genes are TRBV15 and TRBJ1-3; D is unclear. Source: CD8+ T cells from blood, taken before liver transplant. The TCR comes from a human donor who received a liver transplant. CDR3 DNA: TGTGCCACCACTACCCCATGGGGAAACACCATATATTTT. Its protein product is CATTTPWGNTIYF. The full variable domain, in which reference TRBV15 and TRBJ1-3 provide the parts outside the CDR3, is DAMVIQNPRYQVTQFGKPVTLSCSQTLNHNVMYWYQQKSSQAPKLLFHYYDKDFNNEADTPDNFQSRRPNTSFCFLDIRSPGLGDTAMYLCATTTPWGNTIYFGEGSWLTVV.